Each of the 27 T cell receptor beta chains below was sequenced from the same sample in a study of blood T cell repertoires in COVID-19. Only in-frame clones appear in the TCRdb table, and some are missing; sequencing was by immunoSEQ multiplex PCR. The data hold about 140,000 clones, with approximately 80% observed a single time. The sequencing input was peripheral blood. The receptors derive from a human donor in a cohort sampled during active COVID-19.

This clone showed up many times. The V call is TRBV19, the J call TRBJ2-1, with D perhaps matching TRBD1 (6 bases). Looked up from germline, CDR1 is LNHDA and CDR2 is SQIVND (reference sequence). The ends were cut back, 1 base at V and 0 bases at J, with 16 bases in the middle. CDR3 size: 18 residues. The CDR3 here is CASSIAPIQGYSYNEQFF. The CDR3 nucleotides are TGTGCCAGTAGTATAGCGCCCATTCAGGGGTACTCCTACAATGAGCAGTTCTTC.

The chain is built from TRBV10-3 and TRBJ1-1, with 7 bases fitting TRBD1. The CDR3 length is 14 residues. V shed 4 bases, J shed 4 bases, and the junction held 6 bases outside the gene matches. Per the germline V gene, CDR1 is ENHRY and CDR2 is SYGVKD. CDR3 amino acids: CAISVGNRGTEAFF. DNA of the CDR3: TGTGCCATCAGTGTTGGGAACAGGGGCACTGAAGCTTTCTTT.

A few counts support this clone. This chain links TRBV18 with TRBJ2-7, with 9 bases fitting TRBD1. V lost 5 bases, J lost 4 bases, and 3 bases stayed unmatched. This CDR3 is 13 amino acids long. Looked up from germline, CDR1 is KGHSH and CDR2 is LQKENI. CDR3 bases: TGTGCCAGCTCAGTCGGGACAGGGTACGAGCAGTACTTC. It is translated as CASSVGTGYEQYF.

The chain employs TRBV28 and TRBJ2-7, with 13 positions matching TRBD2. CDR3 length equals 15 residues. Trimming took 4 bases from V and 6 from J; bases not matched to a gene: 6. Germline CDR1 and CDR2: MDHEN and SYDVKM. The CDR3 region is CASSSRTSGSAEQYF. In DNA form, the CDR3 reads TGTGCCAGCAGTTCCAGGACTAGCGGGAGTGCCGAGCAGTACTTC. Filled out from reference TRBV28 and TRBJ2-7, the complete variable domain reads DVKVTQSSRYLVKRTGEKVFLECVQDMDHENMFWYRQDPGLGLRLIYFSYDVKMKEKGDIPEGYSVSREKKERFSLILESASTNQTSMYLCASSSRTSGSAEQYFGPGTRLTVT.

The chain carries TRBV15 and TRBJ1-2; D is perhaps TRBD1 (5 bases). Germline loops: CDR1 LNHNV, CDR2 YYDKDF (reference sequence). V was pared by 0 bases and J by 8 bases, with 16 bases between. The CDR3 is made up of 15 amino acids. The CDR3 bases are TGTGCCACCAGCAGAGATCTAGGGGCCTCTGGAGGCTACACCTTC. Protein sequence: CATSRDLGASGGYTF.

A note on this clone: The same CDR3 arises from other DNA sequences in this sample as well. This chain links TRBV6-2 or TRBV6-3 with TRBJ2-6; TRBD1 matches 7 bases. With V trimmed by 0 bases and J by 2 bases, 1 base remained unmatched. Germline V gives CDR1 MNHEY, CDR2 SVGEGT. The CDR3 is 16 residues long. CDR3 sequence: CASSYSDRAGANVLTF. As DNA, the CDR3 is TGTGCCAGCAGTTACTCTGACAGGGCTGGGGCCAACGTCCTGACTTTC.

This chain uses TRBV5-1 with TRBJ2-7; 7 bases align to TRBD1. V lost 0 bases and J lost 7; bases outside the gene matches: 10. Germline assignment: CDR1 SGHRS and CDR2 YFSETQ. The CDR3 length is 15 residues. In DNA, the CDR3 is TGCGCCAGCAGCTTGGAGGTGACAGGGTCGTATGAGCAGTACTTC. As protein: CASSLEVTGSYEQYF. The whole variable domain, filled in from reference TRBV5-1 and TRBJ2-7, reads KAGVTQTPRYLIKTRGQQVTLSCSPISGHRSVSWYQQTPGQGLQFLFEYFSETQRNKGNFPGRFSGRQFSNSRSEMNVSTLELGDSALYLCASSLEVTGSYEQYFGPGTRLTVT.

The CDR3 reads CASSVYLLDTQYF. The CDR3 nucleotides read TGTGCCAGCAGTGTCTACCTTTTAGATACGCAGTATTTT. This sequence joins TRBV12-3 or TRBV12-4 and TRBJ2-3, with D hard to call. The V end was cut by 5 bases, the J end by 5 bases, with 11 bases between. The CDR3 covers 13 residues.

The chain joins TRBV20-1 to TRBJ2-7; D remains ambiguous. In germline, CDR1 is DFQATT, CDR2 SNEGSKA (reference sequence). This CDR3 has 11 residues. Trimming left V 0 bases short and J 4 bases short, with 4 bases between. The CDR3 DNA sequence: TGCAGTGCTAGAGATCAGTACGAGCAGTACTTC. Residues: CSARDQYEQYF.

The rearrangement links TRBV11-2 to TRBJ2-3, with 7 bases lining up with TRBD2. J gave up 4 bases and V 1 base, and 5 bases lay outside the gene matches. CDR3 length: 15 residues. Germline lookup yields CDR1 SGHAT and CDR2 FQNNGV. The CDR3 region has the DNA TGTGCCAGCAGCTTAGTTGGGGGAGGGTCAGATACGCAGTATTTT. It is translated as CASSLVGGGSDTQYF.

The chain uses TRBV28 and TRBJ2-3; D is perhaps TRBD2 (6 bases). Trimming cost V 8 bases and J 3 bases, with 12 bases left between them. The CDR3 has 13 residues. Germline loops: CDR1 MDHEN, CDR2 SYDVKM. CDR3 loop: CASRLGTTDTQYF. The CDR3 DNA reads TGTGCCAGCCGCCTGGGGACTACAGATACGCAGTATTTT.

The table lists this clone with a few counts. The CDR3 nucleotides are TGTGCCAGCATGGACAGGGCTATAAGTGGCTACACCTTC. Translation gives CASMDRAISGYTF. The chain uses TRBV6-5 and TRBJ1-2; 8 positions match TRBD1. Looked up from germline, CDR1 is MNHEY and CDR2 is SVGAGI. The V segment lost 7 bases and the J segment 7 bases; nucleotides outside the gene matches: 8. The CDR3 loop spans 13 amino acids.

The chain combines TRBV11-3 with TRBJ2-3, with 8 bases matching TRBD2. The CDR3 has 18 amino acids. CDR1 and CDR2 from the germline V gene are SGHNT and YENEEA. J gave up 0 bases and V 5 bases, and 13 bases lay outside the gene matches. In DNA form, the CDR3 reads TGTGCCAGCAGCGCTACTAGCGGAGCTATCTCTAGCACAGATACGCAGTATTTT. Protein sequence: CASSATSGAISSTDTQYF.

The chain is built from TRBV6-2 or TRBV6-3 and TRBJ2-7; possibly TRBD2 for D (7 bases). This CDR3 region has 17 residues. V shed 2 bases and J shed 2 bases, with 19 bases lying between them. Germline V lookup: CDR1 MNHEY, CDR2 SVGEGT. The CDR3: CASSYPMGAGAAYEQYF. The DNA of the CDR3 is TGTGCCAGCAGTTACCCGATGGGCGCGGGGGCTGCCTACGAGCAGTACTTC.

The chain recombines TRBV2 with TRBJ2-7; TRBD2 agrees at 10 bases. With 6 bases clipped from V and 3 bases from J, the junction kept 8 bases outside the gene matches. Germline values: CDR1 SNHLY, CDR2 FYNNEI. CDR3 length: 15 residues. The CDR3 loop reads CASREQASGSYEQYF. As DNA, the CDR3 is TGTGCCAGCAGGGAACAGGCTAGCGGGAGCTACGAGCAGTACTTC.

This clone has just a few counts. The chain uses TRBV19 and TRBJ2-1; 9 nucleotides align to TRBD1. There are 16 residues in the CDR3. Germline V gene data show CDR1 as LNHDA and CDR2 as SQIVND (reference sequence). With 5 bases clipped from V and 5 bases from J, the junction kept 10 bases outside the gene matches. CDR3 residues: CASSVDGRTGDNEQFF. The DNA for the CDR3 is TGTGCCAGTAGTGTTGACGGCAGGACAGGGGACAATGAGCAGTTCTTC.

The chain links TRBV14 to TRBJ1-4; D gene unclear. Germline assignment: CDR1 SGHDN and CDR2 FVKESK. Trimming took 3 bases from V and 10 from J, leaving 15 bases between them. CDR3 size: 14 residues. The CDR3 DNA is TGTGCCAGCAGCCAGGGAGCATCACCTGGAAAACTGTTTTTT. This translates into CASSQGASPGKLFF.

This clone showed up just once. Other DNA sequences within the sample encode an identical CDR3. The rearrangement joins TRBV7-3 to TRBJ2-3; D possibly corresponds to TRBD2 (6 bases). The CDR3 extends over 14 amino acids. CDR1 and CDR2 (germline): SGHTA, FQGTGA. V was clipped by 5 bases and J by 0 bases, with 9 bases between them. The CDR3: CASSLGTSTDTQYF. CDR3 sequence (DNA): TGTGCCAGCAGCCTCGGGACTAGCACAGATACGCAGTATTTT.

The rearrangement joins TRBV24-1 to TRBJ2-3; the D gene is possibly TRBD2 (6 bases). Germline V gene sequence: CDR1 KGHDR, CDR2 SFDVKD. The CDR3 totals 14 residues. V was clipped by 2 bases and J by 1 base, with 6 bases between them. CDR3 in amino acids: CATSDWGGTDTQYF. The DNA of the CDR3 is TGTGCCACCAGTGATTGGGGGGGCACAGATACGCAGTATTTT.

This CDR3 reads CASSLYLAGPYNEQFF. CDR3 coding DNA: TGTGCCAGCAGCTTATATTTAGCGGGGCCCTACAATGAGCAGTTCTTC. The rearrangement links TRBV11-1 to TRBJ2-1; 8 bases match TRBD2. The CDR3 has 16 amino acids. The trim removed 2 bases at V and 2 bases at J, leaving 5 bases unmatched. Germline V gene data show CDR1 as SGHAT and CDR2 as FQDESV (reference sequence).

The chain recombines TRBV24-1 with TRBJ2-5, with D possibly being TRBD2 (5 bases). The V end lost 6 bases, the J end lost 3 bases, and 13 bases lay between the germline ends. The CDR3 totals 14 residues. Germline V gene sequence: CDR1 KGHDR, CDR2 SFDVKD. The CDR3 bases are TGTGCCACCAGTTCCCCCCCGGGAAAAGAGACCCAGTACTTC. It translates to CATSSPPGKETQYF.

This clone showed up just once. The chain carries TRBV4-1 and TRBJ1-4; tentatively, D is TRBD1 (6 bases). Germline V gene lookup returns CDR1 MGHRA and CDR2 YSYEKL. The CDR3 length is 15 residues. The V end was cut by 0 bases, the J end by 8 bases, with 13 bases between. In nucleotides, the CDR3 is TGCGCCAGCAGCCAAGACCGGGCCCAGGGGGAAAAACTGTTTTTT. Its translation: CASSQDRAQGEKLFF.

In this sample, this clone turned up once. This sequence joins TRBV28 and TRBJ2-5; D call uncertain. The CDR3 is made up of 16 amino acids. Trimming removed 5 bases at V and 1 base at J, with 17 bases between. Per germline, CDR1 MDHEN and CDR2 SYDVKM. This CDR3 is CASSPSFAAAQETQYF. CDR3 sequence (DNA): TGTGCCAGCAGTCCATCTTTTGCGGCAGCCCAAGAGACCCAGTACTTC. The entire variable domain, with the rest obtained from reference TRBV28 and TRBJ2-5, is as follows: DVKVTQSSRYLVKRTGEKVFLECVQDMDHENMFWYRQDPGLGLRLIYFSYDVKMKEKGDIPEGYSVSREKKERFSLILESASTNQTSMYLCASSPSFAAAQETQYFGPGTRLLVL.

The V gene is TRBV21-1, the J gene TRBJ2-7; the table assigns TRBD1, which was not confirmed against the DNA. TRBV21-1 is described as a pseudogene. This CDR3 region has 13 residues. DNA of the CDR3: TGTGCCAGCAGCAAAGGACAGAACTACGAGCAGTACTTC. Translating gives CASSKGQNYEQYF.

The genes are TRBV7-9 and TRBJ2-4; TRBD1 might be the D (6 bases). The CDR3 covers 17 residues. Germline V CDR1 and CDR2: SEHNR, FQNEAQ (reference sequence). Trimming pared 6 bases from V and 4 bases from J, leaving 22 bases between. CDR3 sequence: CASRGGNPGTEKNIQYF. The CDR3 coding sequence is TGTGCCAGCAGAGGGGGAAATCCCGGGACGGAGAAAAACATTCAGTACTTC.

Here the CDR3 reads CAISGSQGAGNTIYF. CDR3 bases: TGTGCCATCAGTGGGTCACAGGGCGCTGGAAACACCATATATTTT. The chain recombines TRBV10-3 with TRBJ1-3, with a tentative D call TRBD1 (6 bases). Between the trimmed V and J ends, which lost 4 bases and 2 bases, there was a span of 12 bases. This CDR3 is 15 amino acids long. CDR1 is ENHRY and CDR2 is SYGVKD in the germline V gene.

The V call is TRBV5-6, the J call TRBJ2-7, with 8 bases fitting TRBD2. The CDR3 consists of 16 residues. Trimming at V came to 2 bases and at J to 2 bases, leaving 9 bases not matched to a gene. Germline V CDR1 and CDR2: SGHDT, YYEEEE. CDR3 bases: TGTGCCAGCAGCTTCCTTTCTAGCGGGCGGACCTACGAGCAGTACTTC. Translating gives CASSFLSSGRTYEQYF.